The T cell receptor beta chain described here comes from a study of T cell responses to AZD1222 COVID-19 vaccine. On this clone itself: The antigen is undetermined.

Findings and caveats of the study: Distributed over spike, vaccine-associated CD4 TCRs predominated at 160-218 and 743-854.

The J segment lost 4 bases and the V segment lost 6 bases, leaving 5 bases of the junction unmatched. CDR1 is SGHVS and CDR2 is FNYEAQ in the germline V gene. The CDR3 is made up of 15 amino acids. This table comes from immunoSEQ multiplex PCR, and its TCRdb copy is limited to in-frame clones, with some not included. The table has about 150,000 clones, approximately 90% seen once. The chain carries TRBV7-6 and TRBJ1-5; 11 bases are a match to TRBD1. This sample comprised peripheral blood, obtained 28 days after the second AZD1222 dose. This TCR was sampled from an adult who received the AZD1222 COVID-19 vaccine. The CDR3 bases are TGTGCCAGCAGTTATGGGACAGGGGGAAATCAGCCCCAGCATTTT. It codes for CASSYGTGGNQPQHF.